A single sample gave rise to the 23 T cell receptor beta chains below, sequenced in a study of brain T cells in children with intractable seizures. TCRdb's copy holds only in-frame clones and misses some; the assay was immunoSEQ multiplex PCR. Here the sample spans hundreds of thousands of clones, 93% being singletons. Stated time point: blood from clinic visit 5 months post-surgery; TSC patient then seizure free. This sample comprised peripheral blood, obtained around 5 months after surgery. The receptors were sampled from a boy less than two years old with tuberous sclerosis and intractable seizures.

The chain recombines TRBV24-1 with TRBJ2-5, with D possibly matching TRBD1 (7 bases). From germline, CDR1 is KGHDR and CDR2 SFDVKD. The CDR3 runs to 14 residues. The V end lost 3 bases, the J end lost 6 bases, and 13 bases lay between the germline ends. CDR3 DNA: TGTGCCACCAGTGATGACAGGGAGGCCAAGACCCAGTACTTC. Its protein product is CATSDDREAKTQYF.

This chain joins TRBV14 and TRBJ1-6, with D uncertain. CDR3 length: 17 residues. Per the germline V gene, CDR1 is SGHDN and CDR2 is FVKESK. V lost 1 base to trimming and J lost 6 bases, with 16 bases between them. CDR3 residues: CASSQVVSAVTNSPLHF. CDR3 bases: TGTGCCAGCAGCCAAGTGGTCTCGGCAGTGACTAATTCACCCCTCCACTTT.

The chain employs TRBV28 and TRBJ2-7; 10 bases are a match to TRBD1. The CDR3 covers 15 residues. V lost 6 bases, J lost 3 bases, and 8 bases stayed unmatched. The germline V gene encodes CDR1 MDHEN and CDR2 SYDVKM. CDR3 loop: CASSSIGQGGYEQYF. In nucleotides, the CDR3 is TGTGCCAGCAGCTCAATTGGACAGGGGGGCTACGAGCAGTACTTC.

The rearrangement uses TRBV3-1 (or the pseudogene TRBV3-2) and TRBJ1-1; possible D gene TRBD1, 5 bases. From germline, CDR1 is LGHDT and CDR2 YNNKEL (reference sequence). Trimming pared 6 bases from V and 0 bases from J, leaving 11 bases between. The CDR3 has 14 amino acids. CDR3: CASSPGLLNTEAFF. In nucleotides, the CDR3 is TGTGCCAGCAGTCCGGGACTTCTGAACACTGAAGCTTTCTTT.

The rearrangement links TRBV7-6 to TRBJ2-5; 9 positions match TRBD2. With V trimmed by 0 bases and J by 5 bases, 7 bases remained unmatched. Germline V gives CDR1 SGHVS, CDR2 FNYEAQ. CDR3 size: 16 residues. CDR3 nucleotides: TGTGCCAGCAGCTTAGCCGGCGGGAGGGCCGTTGAGACCCAGTACTTC. It codes for CASSLAGGRAVETQYF.

The chain has TRBV19 and TRBJ2-7; no definite D call. CDR3 size: 13 residues. Per the germline V gene, CDR1 is LNHDA and CDR2 is SQIVND (reference sequence). V was clipped by 2 bases and J by 0 bases, with 5 bases between them. The CDR3 reads CASSIKLSYEQYF. The DNA of the CDR3 is TGTGCCAGTAGTATAAAACTCTCCTACGAGCAGTACTTC.

The chain recombines TRBV21-1 with TRBJ1-5; TRBD1 was called by the table and not checked on the DNA. TRBV21-1 represents a pseudogene. This CDR3 is built from 17 residues. CDR3 sequence reads: CASSNGCRGNSNQPQHF. The CDR3 nucleotides read TGTGCCAGCAGCAACGGGTGCAGGGGCAATAGCAATCAGCCCCAGCATTTT.

The chain is built from TRBV7-9 and TRBJ1-1; the D is unclear. The length of the CDR3 is 13 residues. Germline assignment: CDR1 SEHNR and CDR2 FQNEAQ (reference sequence). Trimming removed 0 bases from V and 5 bases from J, with 7 bases in between. The CDR3 is CASSLAAETEAFF. CDR3 bases: TGTGCCAGCAGCTTAGCGGCAGAAACTGAAGCTTTCTTT.

The gene calls are TRBV9 and TRBJ2-5; the D is unclear. This CDR3 is 11 amino acids long. V lost 5 bases and J lost 7, with 9 bases in between. Germline assignment: CDR1 SGDLS and CDR2 YYNGEE. In DNA, the CDR3 is TGTGCCAGCAGGGATACCTCGACCCAGTACTTC. As protein: CASRDTSTQYF.

The chain links TRBV19 to TRBJ1-1; 9 nucleotides align to TRBD1. Losses at the gene ends were 5 bases for V and 7 bases for J; bases not matched to a gene: 11. This CDR3 is built from 15 residues. CDR1 is LNHDA, CDR2 SQIVND, per germline (reference sequence). CDR3 nucleotide sequence: TGTGCCAGTAGTGGGCCCGGGACAGGGTTCAGTGAAGCTTTCTTT. Its translation: CASSGPGTGFSEAFF.

The CDR3 protein is CASSERKLPETQYF. Written as DNA, the CDR3 is TGTGCCAGCAGTGAACGAAAACTCCCGGAGACCCAGTACTTC. V and J are TRBV25-1 and TRBJ2-5; D ambiguous. The CDR3 length is 14 residues. Germline values: CDR1 MGHDK, CDR2 SYGVNS. With 2 bases removed from V and 5 bases from J, the gap between germline ends came to 12 bases.

This chain links TRBV3-1 (or the pseudogene TRBV3-2) with TRBJ2-7; D gene ambiguous. CDR3 length equals 11 residues. The V and J ends lost 3 bases and 3 bases respectively, with 3 bases between them. The germline V gene has CDR1 LGHDT and CDR2 YNNKEL (reference sequence). CDR3 sequence (DNA): TGTGCCAGCAGCCATGGCTACGAGCAGTACTTC. Amino acids: CASSHGYEQYF.

V gene TRBV14 combines with J gene TRBJ1-1, with unresolved D. V was trimmed by 4 bases and J by 0 bases, leaving 18 bases between them. Per germline, CDR1 SGHDN and CDR2 FVKESK. This CDR3 has 17 amino acids. This CDR3 reads CASSRGRGIGVNTEAFF. CDR3 coding DNA: TGTGCCAGCAGCCGGGGTCGAGGGATTGGGGTGAACACTGAAGCTTTCTTT.

The chain is built from TRBV11-2 and TRBJ1-1; D is uncertain. The V end was cut by 5 bases, the J end by 0 bases, with 13 bases between. Germline V CDR1 and CDR2: SGHAT, FQNNGV. The CDR3 has 15 amino acids. CDR3 amino acids: CASSPTSGVNTEAFF. In DNA, the CDR3 is TGTGCCAGCAGCCCGACCAGTGGGGTGAACACTGAAGCTTTCTTT.

This chain links TRBV7-9 with TRBJ1-1, with 7 bases identical to TRBD1. From germline, CDR1 is SEHNR and CDR2 FQNEAQ (reference sequence). V was pared by 7 bases and J by 2 bases, with 10 bases of the junction left unmatched. The CDR3 sequence is 15 residues long. CDR3 in amino acids: CASIPKGQRNTEAFF. CDR3 bases: TGTGCCAGCATCCCGAAGGGACAGAGAAACACTGAAGCTTTCTTT.

This chain joins TRBV19 and TRBJ2-1; 7 bases line up with TRBD1. The CDR3 length is 14 residues. V trimming: 4 bases; J trimming: 4 bases; junction bases outside the gene matches: 4. Germline V gene lookup returns CDR1 LNHDA and CDR2 SQIVND (reference sequence). Written as DNA, the CDR3 is TGTGCCAGTAGTACCGGGACAGCATACAATGAGCAGTTCTTC. As protein: CASSTGTAYNEQFF.

The gene calls are TRBV5-4 and TRBJ2-2; 8 bases match TRBD2. The CDR3 sequence is 15 residues long. V shed 2 bases, J shed 5 bases, and the junction held 5 bases outside the gene matches. Per germline, CDR1 SGHNT and CDR2 YYREEE (reference sequence). CDR3 DNA sequence: TGTGCCAGCAGCTTATGGACTAGCCGGACCGGGGAGCTGTTTTTT. Its protein product is CASSLWTSRTGELFF.

The V gene is TRBV4-1, the J gene TRBJ1-2; D is possibly TRBD1 (5 bases). Germline assignment: CDR1 MGHRA and CDR2 YSYEKL. With 0 bases removed from V and 4 bases from J, the gap between germline ends came to 12 bases. The CDR3 is made up of 15 amino acids. The CDR3 region is CASSQDEGRTYGYTF. In DNA, the CDR3 is TGCGCCAGCAGCCAAGATGAGGGGCGGACCTATGGCTACACCTTC.

The CDR3 sequence is CASSVGVYNEQFF. In DNA, the CDR3 is TGTGCCAGCAGCGTAGGAGTCTACAATGAGCAGTTCTTC. The chain links TRBV9 to TRBJ2-1; D uncertain. Trimming shortened V by 0 bases and J by 3 bases, and 4 bases separated the two germline ends. CDR3 length: 13 amino acids. Looked up from germline, CDR1 is SGDLS and CDR2 is YYNGEE.

The V gene is TRBV7-8, the J gene TRBJ2-7; D is undetermined. The germline V gene has CDR1 SGHVS and CDR2 FQNEAQ. This CDR3 has 15 residues. Trimming took 2 bases from V and 1 from J, leaving 12 bases between them. CDR3 DNA sequence: TGTGCCAGCAGCTTACAGACGCTCCCTTCCTACGAGCAGTACTTC. Translating gives CASSLQTLPSYEQYF. The full variable domain, completed using reference TRBV7-8 and TRBJ2-7, is GAGVSQSPRYKVAKRGQDVALRCDPISGHVSLFWYQQALGQGPEFLTYFQNEAQLDKSGLPSDRFFAERPEGSVSTLKIQRTQQEDSAVYLCASSLQTLPSYEQYFGPGTRLTVT.

This chain connects TRBV4-1 to TRBJ2-7; a weak D match, TRBD2 (5 bases). The CDR3 runs 15 residues. Deletions cut 3 bases from V and 2 bases from J, with 14 bases between. Per germline, CDR1 MGHRA and CDR2 YSYEKL. CDR3: CASSQASGVPYEQYF. In DNA form, the CDR3 reads TGCGCCAGCAGCCAGGCCTCCGGGGTTCCCTACGAGCAGTACTTC.

J is TRBJ1-1 and V is TRBV2; TRBD1 matches 7 bases. V was clipped by 5 bases and J by 1 base; unmatched bases: 4. Per the germline V gene, CDR1 is SNHLY and CDR2 is FYNNEI. The CDR3 consists of 14 residues. The DNA for the CDR3 is TGTGCCAGCAGTTACAGACAGGGGAACACTGAAGCTTTCTTT. This codes for CASSYRQGNTEAFF.

The rearrangement joins TRBV7-9 to TRBJ1-1; no definite D call. Trimming shortened V by 5 bases and J by 4 bases, and 17 bases separated the two germline ends. There are 15 residues in the CDR3. Germline V gene sequence: CDR1 SEHNR, CDR2 FQNEAQ (reference sequence). The CDR3 coding sequence is TGTGCCAGCAGCCCTGCAAGACCTTCGAGCACTGAAGCTTTCTTT. It translates to CASSPARPSSTEAFF.